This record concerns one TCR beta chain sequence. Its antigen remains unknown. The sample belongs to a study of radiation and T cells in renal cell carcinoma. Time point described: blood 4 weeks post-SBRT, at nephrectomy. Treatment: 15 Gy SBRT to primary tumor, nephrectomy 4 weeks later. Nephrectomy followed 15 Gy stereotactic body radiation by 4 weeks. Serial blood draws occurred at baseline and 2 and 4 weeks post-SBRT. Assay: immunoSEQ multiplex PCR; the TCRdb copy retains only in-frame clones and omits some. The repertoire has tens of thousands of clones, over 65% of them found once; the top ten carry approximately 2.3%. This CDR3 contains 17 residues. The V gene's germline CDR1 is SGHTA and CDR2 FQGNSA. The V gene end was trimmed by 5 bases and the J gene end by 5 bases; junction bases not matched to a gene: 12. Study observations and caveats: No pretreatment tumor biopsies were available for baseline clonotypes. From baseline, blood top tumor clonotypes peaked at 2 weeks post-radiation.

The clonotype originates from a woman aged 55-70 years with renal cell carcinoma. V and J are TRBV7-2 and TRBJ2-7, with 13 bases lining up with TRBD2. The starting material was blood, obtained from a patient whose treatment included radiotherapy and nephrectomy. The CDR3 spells CASSPGPGLAGLDEQYF. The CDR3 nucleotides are TGTGCCAGCAGCCCCGGACCGGGACTAGCGGGATTGGACGAGCAGTACTTC. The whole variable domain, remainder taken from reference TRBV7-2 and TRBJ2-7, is GAGVSQSPSNKVTEKGKDVELRCDPISGHTALYWYRQSLGQGLEFLIYFQGNSAPDKSGLPSDRFSAERTGGSVSTLTIQRTQQEDSAVYLCASSPGPGLAGLDEQYFGPGTRLTVT.